This TCR beta chain was retrieved from a study of cytomegalovirus exposure and HLA in healthy donors. Study information: Researchers previously reported finding about 110 million unique TCR beta sequences from 150 million to 200 million T cells.

Study-wide results and caveats: Rare sequences made up most TCRs, while some public TCRs were found in many donors. Using a false discovery rate of 0.05, a later analysis showed that around 16,000 TCR beta sequences were associated with HLA alleles. No immune exposure information besides CMV serostatus was available.

This clone was observed a single time. What it recognizes is unknown. PCR amplification relied on 60 Vbeta primers (plus 13 Jbeta primers). Sequencing used immunoSEQ multiplex PCR; TCRdb keeps in-frame clones, though not all of them. Of more than 30,000 clones in the sample, 74% were seen once. Germline-derived CDR1 and CDR2 are KGHSH and LQKENI. Trimming stripped 0 bases from V and 1 base from J, with 7 bases between. The CDR3 is 15 amino acids. The sequencing sample was made of PBMCs. This rearrangement joins TRBV18 to TRBJ1-5; tentative D call: TRBD1 (5 bases). This TCR came from a man under 40 in good health and CMV-seronegative. The CDR3 loop is CASSPPDRSNQPQHF. As DNA, the CDR3 is TGTGCCAGCTCACCACCAGACAGAAGCAATCAGCCCCAGCATTTT. The variable domain in full, with the rest retrieved from reference TRBV18 and TRBJ1-5, is NAGVMQNPRHLVRRRGQEARLRCSPMKGHSHVYWYRQLPEEGLKFMVYLQKENIIDESGMPKERFSAEFPKEGPSILRIQQVVRGDSAAYFCASSPPDRSNQPQHFGDGTRLSIL.